The 9 T cell receptor beta chains given below trace back to one sample, sequenced in a study of T-cell reconstitution after alpha-beta-depleted transplantation in children. Unique molecular identifiers were built into the TCRbeta library. Each CDR3 protein is one row after TCRdb ran MiXCR on the PCR reads. The data show about 400,000 distinct CDR3 sequences, with around 15% seen just once and 25% to 30% held by the top ten. The material was PBMCs, mostly from graft donor cells, obtained 360 days after TCRalphabeta/CD19-depleted stem cell transplant. The receptor set was obtained from a boy in the first two years of life who had a stem cell transplant for Wiskott-Aldrich syndrome, so the T cells may come from the graft donor.

The chain has TRBV5-1 and TRBJ2-7, with D uncertain. Trimming removed 0 bases at V and 3 bases at J, with 13 bases between. Germline assignment: CDR1 SGHRS and CDR2 YFSETQ. This CDR3 comprises 15 residues. The CDR3 DNA follows: TGCGCCAGCAGCTTGGAACCACAAAGGGACTACGAGCAGTACTTC. This gives the protein CASSLEPQRDYEQYF.

This chain connects TRBV7-9 to TRBJ1-5; no clear D. CDR1 is SEHNR and CDR2 is FQNEAQ in the germline V gene (reference sequence). This CDR3 is built from 14 residues. Trimming stripped 5 bases from V and 8 bases from J, with 16 bases between. CDR3 DNA: TGTGCCAGCAGCCCCCCGGGGTGGACGGAGCCCCAGCATTTT. As protein: CASSPPGWTEPQHF.

The chain is built from TRBV7-2 and TRBJ2-3, with 9 bases that match TRBD2. CDR1 is SGHTA and CDR2 is FQGNSA in the germline V gene. V shed 5 bases, J shed 3 bases, and the junction held 12 bases outside the gene matches. The CDR3 extends over 17 amino acids. The CDR3 spells CASSPFRRGGITDTQYF. CDR3 sequence (DNA): TGTGCCAGCAGCCCCTTTAGGCGGGGGGGCATTACAGATACGCAGTATTTT.

The CDR3 sequence is CATSSKTTQYF. The CDR3 bases are TGTGCCACCAGCAGCAAGACTACCCAGTACTTC. The J gene is TRBJ2-4, the V gene TRBV15; D may be TRBD2 (5 bases). V lost 3 bases and J lost 13, with 10 bases in between. Germline values: CDR1 LNHNV, CDR2 YYDKDF (reference sequence). The CDR3 spans 11 residues. The full variable domain, in which reference TRBV15 and TRBJ2-4 provide the parts outside the CDR3, is DAMVIQNPRYQVTQFGKPVTLSCSQTLNHNVMYWYQQKSSQAPKLLFHYYDKDFNNEADTPDNFQSRRPNTSFCFLDIRSPGLGDTAMYLCATSSKTTQYFGAGTRLSVL.

This clonotype occurred many times. This chain connects TRBV20-1 to TRBJ2-4, with a tentative D call TRBD2 (5 bases). CDR1 DFQATT and CDR2 SNEGSKA come from the germline V gene (reference sequence). The CDR3 has 13 amino acids. The germline V and J ends were trimmed by 2 bases and 8 bases, with 13 bases remaining between them. As DNA, the CDR3 is TGCAGTGCTAGACCAGACTACCAGGACATTCAGTACTTC. Translation gives CSARPDYQDIQYF.

Regarding this clonotype: No conserved phenylalanine or tryptophan is present at the end of the CDR3, so a read error is the likely explanation. The V gene is TRBV5-1, the J gene TRBJ2-5, with D possibly matching TRBD1 (7 bases). Between the trimmed V and J ends, which lost 0 bases and 4 bases, there was a span of 10 bases. The CDR3 sequence is 14 residues long. The V gene's germline CDR1 is SGHRS and CDR2 YFSETQ. Here the CDR3 DNA reads TGCGCCAGCAGCTTGGGACAGGGAGGAGAGACCCAGTACCTC. It is translated as CASSLGQGGETQYL.

This clonotype was seen only a few times. The chain is built from TRBV2 and TRBJ2-1, with 8 bases that match TRBD2. The CDR3 is made up of 15 amino acids. V lost 5 bases to trimming and J lost 2 bases; unmatched junction nucleotides: 5. Looked up from germline, CDR1 is SNHLY and CDR2 is FYNNEI. The CDR3 reads CASSTTSGPYNEQFF. In DNA, the CDR3 is TGTGCCAGCAGTACTACTAGCGGTCCCTACAATGAGCAGTTCTTC.

The DNA of the CDR3 is TGCGCCAGCAGCTTGTGGGGAGGCGGCAACATTCAGTACTTC. Residues: CASSLWGGGNIQYF. The J gene is TRBJ2-4, the V gene TRBV5-1, with a weak D call TRBD2 (6 bases). This CDR3 is 14 amino acids long. Germline-derived CDR1 and CDR2 are SGHRS and YFSETQ. The V end lost 1 base, the J end lost 7 bases, and 12 bases lay between the germline ends.

This clonotype has just a few counts. V is TRBV12-3 or TRBV12-4 and J is TRBJ2-2; D is perhaps TRBD2 (6 bases). This CDR3 is 13 amino acids long. Trimming shortened V by 5 bases and J by 6 bases, and 10 bases separated the two germline ends. CDR3 protein: CASSPWGAGELFF. DNA for the CDR3: TGTGCCAGCAGTCCCTGGGGGGCCGGGGAGCTGTTTTTT.